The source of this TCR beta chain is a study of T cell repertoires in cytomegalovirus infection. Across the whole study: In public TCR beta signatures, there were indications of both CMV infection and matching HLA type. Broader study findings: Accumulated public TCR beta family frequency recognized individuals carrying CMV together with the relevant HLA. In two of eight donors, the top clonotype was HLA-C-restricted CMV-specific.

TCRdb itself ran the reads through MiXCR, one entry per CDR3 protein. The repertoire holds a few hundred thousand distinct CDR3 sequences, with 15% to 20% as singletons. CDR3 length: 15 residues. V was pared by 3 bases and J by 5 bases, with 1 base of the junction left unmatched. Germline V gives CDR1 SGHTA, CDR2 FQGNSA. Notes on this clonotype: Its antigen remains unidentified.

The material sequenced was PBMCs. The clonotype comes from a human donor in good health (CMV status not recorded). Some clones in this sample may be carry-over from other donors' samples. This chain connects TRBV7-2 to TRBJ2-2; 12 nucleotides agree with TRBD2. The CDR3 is CASSLTSGGTGELFF. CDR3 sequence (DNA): TGTGCCAGCAGCTTGACTAGCGGGGGTACCGGGGAGCTGTTTTTT.